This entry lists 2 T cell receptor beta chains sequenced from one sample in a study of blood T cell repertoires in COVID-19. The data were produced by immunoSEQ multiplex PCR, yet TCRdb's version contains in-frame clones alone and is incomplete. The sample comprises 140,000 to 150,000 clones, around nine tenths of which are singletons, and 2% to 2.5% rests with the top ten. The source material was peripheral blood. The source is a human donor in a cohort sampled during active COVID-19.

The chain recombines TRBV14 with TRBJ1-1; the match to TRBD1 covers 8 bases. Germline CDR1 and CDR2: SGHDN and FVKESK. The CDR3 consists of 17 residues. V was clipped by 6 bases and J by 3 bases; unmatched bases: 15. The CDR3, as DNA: TGTGCCAGCAGTCAGGAATCGGGCAGGGGGCTGGACACTGAAGCTTTCTTT. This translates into CASSQESGRGLDTEAFF.

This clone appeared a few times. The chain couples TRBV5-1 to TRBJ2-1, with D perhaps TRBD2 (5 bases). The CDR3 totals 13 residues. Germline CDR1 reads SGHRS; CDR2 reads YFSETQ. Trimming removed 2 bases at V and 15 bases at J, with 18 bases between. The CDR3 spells CASSFLDFSRLFF. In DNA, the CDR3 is TGCGCCAGCAGCTTCCTGGACTTTAGCCGGTTGTTCTTC.